A selection of T cell receptor beta chains follows, all from one sample in a study of T cell repertoires in cytomegalovirus infection. Each CDR3 protein gets one entry after TCRdb re-called the reads with MiXCR. The sample carries about 740,000 distinct CDR3 sequences, under 40% recorded once. The sample consisted of PBMCs. The source is a human donor in good health (CMV status not recorded). Some clones in this sample may be carry-over from other donors' samples. The CDR3 runs from the conserved cysteine through the conserved F or W. Fields, in order: D gene, clone size, V gene, J gene, CDR3 DNA, CDR3 protein. D genes are given only for firm matches. Part of the rows lack a size; the others show once, few, many or a class for expanded clones.

D gene: .
clone size: .
V gene: TRBV7-8
J gene: TRBJ1-2
CDR3 DNA: TGTGCCAGCAGCTTGAAGACAGAGATCTATGGCTACACCTTC
CDR3 protein: CASSLKTEIYGYTF

D gene: .
clone size: many
V gene: TRBV7-6
J gene: TRBJ2-5
CDR3 DNA: TGTGCCAGCAGCTTAGAACCGGCTCTACAGGAGACCCAGTACTTC
CDR3 protein: CASSLEPALQETQYF

D gene: .
clone size: .
V gene: TRBV5-1
J gene: TRBJ2-3
CDR3 DNA: TGCGCCAGCATGGCTAGCTCCATGGAAACGCAGTATTTT
CDR3 protein: CASMASSMETQYF

D gene: .
clone size: .
V gene: TRBV6-6
J gene: TRBJ1-3
CDR3 DNA: TGTGCCAGCAGTCGTCAACGCCAGGGGGGAAACACCATATATTTT
CDR3 protein: CASSRQRQGGNTIYF

D gene: TRBD2
clone size: .
V gene: TRBV28
J gene: TRBJ2-3
CDR3 DNA: TGTGCCAGCAGTTCGTGGGGGGGACTAGAGGCAGATACGCAGTATTTT
CDR3 protein: CASSSWGGLEADTQYF

D gene: .
clone size: .
V gene: TRBV28
J gene: TRBJ1-4
CDR3 DNA: TGTGCCAGCAGTCGCTGGTCAGGGGATCCAACTAATGAAAAACTGTTTTTT
CDR3 protein: CASSRWSGDPTNEKLFF

D gene: .
clone size: many
V gene: TRBV11-2
J gene: TRBJ2-5
CDR3 DNA: TGTGCCAGCAGCTTAGGGTATCCACAAGAGACCCAGTACTTC
CDR3 protein: CASSLGYPQETQYF

D gene: TRBD2
clone size: .
V gene: TRBV6-6
J gene: TRBJ2-5
CDR3 DNA: TGTGACAGCAGTTACTCGAATAGCGGGAAAGAGACCCAGTACTTC
CDR3 protein: CDSSYSNSGKETQYF

D gene: .
clone size: few
V gene: TRBV25-1
J gene: TRBJ2-3
CDR3 DNA: TGTGCCAGCAGTGAATCCGGGTTGGCAGATACGCAGTATTTT
CDR3 protein: CASSESGLADTQYF

D gene: TRBD1
clone size: .
V gene: TRBV12-3/TRBV12-4
J gene: TRBJ1-1
CDR3 DNA: TGTGCCAGCAGTTTAAACAGGGGAGCTAAGGCTTTCTTT
CDR3 protein: CASSLNRGAKAFF

D gene: .
clone size: few
V gene: TRBV7-2
J gene: TRBJ1-2
CDR3 DNA: TGTGCCAGCAGCTTAGAGTCGGGCCCTTGGGATGGCTACACCTTC
CDR3 protein: CASSLESGPWDGYTF

D gene: .
clone size: few
V gene: TRBV6-5
J gene: TRBJ2-3
CDR3 DNA: TGTGCCAGCAGCCCCGGTCGCACGGTCATGGGCACAGATACGCAGTATTTT
CDR3 protein: CASSPGRTVMGTDTQYF

D gene: .
clone size: .
V gene: TRBV5-1
J gene: TRBJ1-1
CDR3 DNA: TGCGCCAGCAGCTTGAGTTCGGGGGGCGCAAACACTGAAGCTTTCTTT
CDR3 protein: CASSLSSGGANTEAFF

D gene: TRBD2
clone size: many
V gene: TRBV7-2
J gene: TRBJ2-4
CDR3 DNA: TGTGCCAGCAGTCGAACGACTAGCGGGGGGGCGAAGACCAAAAACATTCAGTACTTC
CDR3 protein: CASSRTTSGGAKTKNIQYF

D gene: .
clone size: .
V gene: TRBV7-8
J gene: TRBJ1-5
CDR3 DNA: TGTGCCTGCAGCTCGCCCCGACAGCCTTATAGCAATCAGCCCCAGCATTTT
CDR3 protein: CACSSPRQPYSNQPQHF

D gene: TRBD2
clone size: many
V gene: TRBV7-9
J gene: TRBJ2-1
CDR3 DNA: TGTGCCAGCAGCTACCCCAGCGGGGGGCGATACAATGAGCAGTTCTTC
CDR3 protein: CASSYPSGGRYNEQFF

D gene: TRBD2
clone size: few
V gene: TRBV6-1
J gene: TRBJ2-7
CDR3 DNA: TGTGCCAGCAGTGAGCTTCTAGCGGGAGGCGAGCAGTACTTC
CDR3 protein: CASSELLAGGEQYF

D gene: .
clone size: few
V gene: TRBV4-1
J gene: TRBJ1-1
CDR3 DNA: TGCGCCAGCAGCCAAGACAAGGGTGGATTGAACACTGAAGCTTTCTTT
CDR3 protein: CASSQDKGGLNTEAFF

D gene: .
clone size: .
V gene: TRBV12-3/TRBV12-4
J gene: TRBJ1-1
CDR3 DNA: TGTGCCAGCAGCACGGGGTTTTCGGACACTGAAGCTTTCTTT
CDR3 protein: CASSTGFSDTEAFF

D gene: TRBD2
clone size: .
V gene: TRBV28
J gene: TRBJ2-1
CDR3 DNA: TGTGCCAGCAGTGGCCGACTAGCGGGGGTCTACAATGAGGAGTTCTTC
CDR3 protein: CASSGRLAGVYNEEFF

D gene: .
clone size: .
V gene: TRBV14
J gene: TRBJ2-7
CDR3 DNA: TGTGCCAGCAGCCCCTATAGGGGGAACCCGAGTGAGCAGTACTTC
CDR3 protein: CASSPYRGNPSEQYF

D gene: .
clone size: .
V gene: TRBV28
J gene: TRBJ2-1
CDR3 DNA: TGTGCCAGCAGTCAAGGGGGGATCATAAATGAGCAGTTCTTC
CDR3 protein: CASSQGGIINEQFF

D gene: .
clone size: .
V gene: TRBV7-8
J gene: TRBJ1-1
CDR3 DNA: TGTGCCAGCAGCTTAGTAGGTGGGGGCGTTCTCGAAGCTTTCTTT
CDR3 protein: CASSLVGGGVLEAFF

D gene: TRBD1
clone size: few
V gene: TRBV28
J gene: TRBJ2-2
CDR3 DNA: TGTGCCAGCAGTTTAGTTACAGGGGGCAACACCGGGGAGCTGTTTTTT
CDR3 protein: CASSLVTGGNTGELFF

D gene: .
clone size: .
V gene: TRBV12-3/TRBV12-4
J gene: TRBJ2-1
CDR3 DNA: TGTGCCAGCAGCCTTATAGCGGCCGAGCAGTTCTTC
CDR3 protein: CASSLIAAEQFF

D gene: TRBD1
clone size: .
V gene: TRBV28
J gene: TRBJ1-5
CDR3 DNA: TGTGCCAGCAGTACACCCTATTCTGGGACAGGGGTGACGCAGCCCCAGCATTTT
CDR3 protein: CASSTPYSGTGVTQPQHF

D gene: .
clone size: .
V gene: TRBV6-5
J gene: TRBJ2-7
CDR3 DNA: TGTGCCAGCAGCCCACCTCGCAGCAGCGAGCAGTACTTC
CDR3 protein: CASSPPRSSEQYF

D gene: TRBD1
clone size: .
V gene: TRBV9
J gene: TRBJ2-7
CDR3 DNA: TGTGCCAGCAGCAAACAGGGGGACGACGAGCAGTACTTC
CDR3 protein: CASSKQGDDEQYF

D gene: .
clone size: many
V gene: TRBV19
J gene: TRBJ1-1
CDR3 DNA: TGTGCCAGTATTGTGAACACTGAAGCTTTCTTT
CDR3 protein: CASIVNTEAFF

D gene: .
clone size: many
V gene: TRBV7-2
J gene: TRBJ1-5
CDR3 DNA: TGTGCCAGCAGTTCGAATAATCAGCCCCAGCATTTT
CDR3 protein: CASSSNNQPQHF

D gene: .
clone size: .
V gene: TRBV29-1
J gene: TRBJ2-7
CDR3 DNA: TGCAGCGTTGTGGTGCCCTCCTACGAGCAGTACTTC
CDR3 protein: CSVVVPSYEQYF